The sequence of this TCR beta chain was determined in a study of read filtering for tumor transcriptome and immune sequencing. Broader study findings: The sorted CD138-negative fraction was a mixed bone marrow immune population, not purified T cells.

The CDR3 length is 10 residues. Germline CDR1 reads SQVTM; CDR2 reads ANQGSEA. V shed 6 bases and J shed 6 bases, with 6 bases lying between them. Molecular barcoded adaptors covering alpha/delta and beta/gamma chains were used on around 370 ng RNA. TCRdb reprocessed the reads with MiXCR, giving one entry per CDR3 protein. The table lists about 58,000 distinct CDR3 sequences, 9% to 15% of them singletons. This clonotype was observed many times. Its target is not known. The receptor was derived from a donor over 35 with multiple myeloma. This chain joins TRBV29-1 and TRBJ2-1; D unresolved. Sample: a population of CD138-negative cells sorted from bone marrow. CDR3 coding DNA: TGCAGCGTGTGGCGCAATGAGCAGTTCTTC. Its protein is CSVWRNEQFF.